This T cell receptor (beta chain) was retrieved from a study of blood T cells in healthy people across ages. PCR was performed a second time for roughly 6 to 12 cycles using a sample-barcoded 5' primer and a J-beta primer mix. TCRdb re-derived calls from the 5' RACE reads in MiXCR, one entry per CDR3 protein. The data contain about 690,000 distinct CDR3 sequences, around 38% of them singletons. As to this clonotype: Its antigen is unidentified.

V lost 5 bases and J lost 11, with 15 bases in between. The V gene's germline CDR1 is SQVTM and CDR2 ANQGSEA. This CDR3 is built from 11 residues. Per sample, at least 5 micrograms of total RNA were extracted. Overall study results and limits: Possibly confounding the expanded clonotype changes was the fact that donor CMV status was unknown.

The sequence came from a man older than 75 in good health. The sequenced sample consisted of blood. This chain joins TRBV29-1 and TRBJ2-5; D is unresolved. CDR3: CSVKPYSEQYF. As DNA, the CDR3 is TGCAGCGTTAAACCGTATAGTGAGCAGTACTTC.